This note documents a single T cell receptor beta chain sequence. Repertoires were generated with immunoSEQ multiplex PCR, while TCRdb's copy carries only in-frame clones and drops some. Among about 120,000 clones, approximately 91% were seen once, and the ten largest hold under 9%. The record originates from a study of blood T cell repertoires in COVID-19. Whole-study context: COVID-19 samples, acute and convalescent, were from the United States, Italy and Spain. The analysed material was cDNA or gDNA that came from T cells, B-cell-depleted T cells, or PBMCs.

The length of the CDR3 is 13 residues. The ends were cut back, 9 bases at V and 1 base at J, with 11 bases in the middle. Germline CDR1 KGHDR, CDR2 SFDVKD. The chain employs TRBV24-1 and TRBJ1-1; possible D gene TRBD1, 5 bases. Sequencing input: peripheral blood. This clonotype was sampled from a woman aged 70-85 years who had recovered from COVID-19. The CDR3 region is CATRGLTNTEAFF. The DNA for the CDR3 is TGTGCCACCCGGGGACTTACGAACACTGAAGCTTTCTTT.